This T cell receptor (beta chain) was sequenced for a study of T-cell reconstitution after alpha-beta-depleted transplantation in children. Unique molecular identifiers were used to barcode this TCRbeta library. Each CDR3 protein gets one entry after TCRdb re-called the PCR reads with MiXCR. Seen here are about 600,000 distinct CDR3 sequences, about 10% observed once, and the top ten hold approximately 4.1%. The germline CDR1 and CDR2 sequences are SGHTA and FQGNSA. V was shortened by 5 bases and J by 7 bases, with 14 bases between the two germline ends. The CDR3 loop spans 14 amino acids. The clonotype comes from a human donor who donated a stem cell graft to a child with acute myeloid leukemia. Sequencing was performed on PBMCs from the stem cell graft donor, taken from the stem cell graft. The chain couples TRBV7-2 to TRBJ1-4; D not certain. CDR3 loop: CASSPSSISEKLFF. CDR3 sequence (DNA): TGTGCCAGCAGCCCCTCGAGCATTAGTGAAAAACTGTTTTTT.